This T cell receptor beta chain was found in a study of T cells in Graves' hyperthyroidism and ophthalmopathy. Broader study findings: Appearing also in blood were most of the thyroid clonotypes expanded above 0.001.

This clonotype has a count of ten or more. Its specificity is unknown. The CDR3 sequence is 15 residues long. Germline V gene lookup returns CDR1 GTSNPN and CDR2 SVGIG (reference sequence). With V trimmed by 5 bases and J by 2 bases, 9 bases remained unmatched. Amplified TCR beta CDR3 regions came from RNA transcripts. A set of HTBI primers served as the primers for a first-round RT-PCR of the TCR CDR3. MiXCR was run by TCRdb on the multiplex PCR reads, yielding one entry per CDR3 protein. The sample gives 300,000 to 350,000 distinct CDR3 sequences, 21% of which show up once; about 50% is in the top ten.

Sequenced sample: blood. The chain couples TRBV30 to TRBJ1-5; 7 bases agree with TRBD1. The TCR was taken from a woman in her 50s with Graves' hyperthyroidism. Here the CDR3 reads CAWGTGALGNQPQHF. Written as DNA, the CDR3 is TGTGCCTGGGGAACAGGGGCGTTGGGCAATCAGCCCCAGCATTTT.